The 18 T cell receptor beta chains below come from one sample, sequenced in a study of breast tumors, draining lymph nodes, adjacent tissues. TCRdb reprocessed the multiplex PCR reads with MiXCR, giving one entry per CDR3 protein. This table holds about 230,000 distinct CDR3 sequences, around 32% found once. Samples came from axillary lymph nodes draining the breast cancer. Sequencing was carried out using axillary lymph node tissue. The receptor source for this set is a female donor with breast cancer. Some clones in this sample may be carry-over from other donors' samples.

The chain is built from TRBV3-1 and TRBJ2-1; 8 bases line up with TRBD1. The V gene's germline CDR1 is LGHDT and CDR2 YNNKEL (reference sequence). The CDR3 loop spans 15 amino acids. V was clipped by 2 bases and J by 4 bases; unmatched bases: 4. The CDR3 DNA reads as TGTGCCAGCAGCCAACAGGGGGCCCTATACAATGAGCAGTTCTTC. This encodes CASSQQGALYNEQFF.

This clonotype was counted ten times or more. The chain combines TRBV5-6 with TRBJ2-3; unclear D gene. There are 14 residues in the CDR3. The germline V gene encodes CDR1 SGHDT and CDR2 YYEEEE. The germline V and J ends were trimmed by 2 bases and 0 bases, with 7 bases remaining between them. CDR3 sequence reads: CASSFMVSTDTQYF. CDR3 nucleotides: TGTGCCAGCAGCTTTATGGTGAGCACAGATACGCAGTATTTT.

The CDR3 spells CSVTGLAEQFF. CDR3 bases: TGCAGCGTAACGGGACTAGCAGAGCAGTTCTTC. This chain connects TRBV29-1 to TRBJ2-1; TRBD2 matches at 9 bases. The CDR3 totals 11 residues. V shed 6 bases and J 10 bases; nucleotides not matched to a gene: 4. Germline V gene lookup returns CDR1 SQVTM and CDR2 ANQGSEA.

This clonotype was seen repeatedly, ten times or more. CDR3 coding DNA: TGCGCCAGCAGCTTGGCCTATAGGGTGGACTACGAGCAGTACTTC. This encodes CASSLAYRVDYEQYF. The gene calls are TRBV5-1 and TRBJ2-7; D gene ambiguous. The CDR3 spans 15 residues. Germline CDR1 SGHRS, CDR2 YFSETQ. The V end lost 0 bases, the J end lost 3 bases, and 13 bases lay between the germline ends.

This clonotype was detected many times. The chain carries TRBV20-1 and TRBJ1-3; unclear D gene. The V end lost 3 bases, the J end lost 2 bases, and 11 bases lay between the germline ends. Germline CDR1 is DFQATT and CDR2 is SNEGSKA (reference sequence). The CDR3 is 14 residues long. As DNA, the CDR3 is TGCAGTGCTAGGGAGGTAGCGGCTGGAAACACCATATATTTT. Protein product: CSAREVAAGNTIYF.

The chain combines TRBV20-1 with TRBJ1-5, with D perhaps matching TRBD1 (5 bases). This CDR3 spans 15 amino acids. Germline CDR1 reads DFQATT; CDR2 reads SNEGSKA (reference sequence). Trimming left V 0 bases short and J 7 bases short, with 16 bases between. Written as DNA, the CDR3 is TGCAGTGCTAGAGATGGGGGGACTCCCGAGCAGCCCCAGCATTTT. Amino acids: CSARDGGTPEQPQHF.

This clonotype was detected many times. The rearrangement joins TRBV28 to TRBJ2-7; the match to TRBD2 covers 8 bases. V was clipped by 6 bases and J by 2 bases; unmatched bases: 6. CDR1 MDHEN and CDR2 SYDVKM come from the germline V gene. The CDR3 has 14 residues. CDR3 DNA: TGTGCCAGCAGAACCGGGACTAGGACCTACGAGCAGTACTTC. It encodes CASRTGTRTYEQYF.

This rearrangement joins TRBV6-1 to TRBJ2-5, with D perhaps matching TRBD2 (6 bases). V shed 5 bases and J shed 7 bases, with 20 bases lying between them. CDR1 and CDR2 (germline): MNHNS, SASEGT. The CDR3 is 15 residues long. The CDR3 region has the DNA TGTGCCAGCAGTCGTTTGGCGCAGGGAGCGGGGACCCAGTACTTC. It is translated as CASSRLAQGAGTQYF.

This clonotype turned up a few times. Possible read error: a much larger clone is one base away. The chain links TRBV10-3 to TRBJ2-3, with 9 nucleotides matching TRBD2. This CDR3 is 16 amino acids long. Per the germline V gene, CDR1 is ENHRY and CDR2 is SYGVKD. The CDR3 DNA reads TGTGCCATCAGTGATCGACTAGCGGAAGATACAGATACGCGGTATTTT. Residues: CAISDRLAEDTDTRYF.

This clonotype was seen a handful of times. A read error is possible here, since a much larger clone lies one base away. V and J are TRBV5-5 and TRBJ2-7, with 7 bases fitting TRBD1. Germline V gene data show CDR1 as SGHKS and CDR2 as YYEKEE (reference sequence). The CDR3 sequence is 12 residues long. The V and J ends lost 6 bases and 4 bases, in that order; junction bases with no gene match: 4. CDR3 sequence: CASKKQGYEQYF. In DNA, the CDR3 is TGTGCCAGCAAGAAACAGGGGTACGAGCAGTACTTC.

The rearrangement joins TRBV29-1 to TRBJ2-5, with D tentatively TRBD1 or TRBD2 (6 bases each). V was cut by 4 bases and J by 0 bases, with 24 bases left in between. The length of the CDR3 is 18 residues. The germline CDR1 and CDR2 sequences are SQVTM and ANQGSEA. The CDR3 DNA reads TGCAGCGTTGGGAGTTGGGGGCTCGGGGGCCGTGACCAAGAGACCCAGTACTTC. The encoded protein is CSVGSWGLGGRDQETQYF.

This clonotype has at least ten counts. The chain joins TRBV7-2 to TRBJ2-1; D ambiguous. Trimming left V 0 bases short and J 6 bases short, with 6 bases between. Germline CDR1 is SGHTA and CDR2 is FQGNSA. The CDR3 sequence is 13 residues long. The DNA of the CDR3 is TGTGCCAGCAGCTTAGCCGGGCGCAATGAGCAGTTCTTC. It translates to CASSLAGRNEQFF.

The chain combines TRBV30 with TRBJ1-6; TRBD1 agrees at 10 bases. This CDR3 contains 15 residues. The J segment lost 10 bases and the V segment lost 0 bases, leaving 6 bases of the junction unmatched. Germline V gene lookup returns CDR1 GTSNPN and CDR2 SVGIG (reference sequence). The DNA of the CDR3 is TGTGCCTGGAGTGTAGGCGGGACAGGGGACTCACCCCTCCACTTT. This sequence encodes CAWSVGGTGDSPLHF.

In this sample, this clonotype turned up many times. The gene calls are TRBV7-2 and TRBJ1-5, with D uncertain. The germline gives CDR1 SGHTA, CDR2 FQGNSA. This CDR3 has 13 residues. The V end lost 5 bases, the J end lost 4 bases, and 9 bases lay between the germline ends. The CDR3 protein is CASSPRGNQPQHF. The CDR3 DNA reads as TGTGCCAGCAGCCCACGGGGAAATCAGCCCCAGCATTTT.

J is TRBJ2-1 and V is TRBV25-1; 9 nucleotides agree with TRBD1. Unmatched junction bases numbered 6, after V lost 8 bases and J lost 4 bases. This CDR3 comprises 14 residues. Germline V gene data show CDR1 as MGHDK and CDR2 as SYGVNS. The CDR3 reads CASFGTGTYNEQFF. In DNA, the CDR3 is TGTGCCAGCTTCGGGACAGGGACATACAATGAGCAGTTCTTC.

Written as DNA, the CDR3 is TGTGCCAGCAGCCCGAGGACTAGCGGGACAAGAACTTACAATGAGCAGTTCTTC. Amino acid sequence: CASSPRTSGTRTYNEQFF. The rearrangement uses TRBV27 and TRBJ2-1, with 12 bases fitting TRBD2. This CDR3 has 18 amino acids. Germline V lookup: CDR1 MNHEY, CDR2 SMNVEV (reference sequence). The V and J ends lost 6 bases and 4 bases, in that order; junction bases with no gene match: 13.

The genes are TRBV15 and TRBJ2-3; D possibly corresponds to TRBD2 (6 bases). The CDR3 has 15 amino acids. Trimming removed 5 bases at V and 13 bases at J, with 25 bases between. CDR1 is LNHNV and CDR2 is YYDKDF in the germline V gene (reference sequence). CDR3 sequence reads: CATSFGGISNKYEYF. CDR3 in DNA: TGTGCCACCAGCTTCGGCGGGATTAGCAACAAATACGAGTATTTT. Full variable domain (remainder filled in from reference TRBV15 and TRBJ2-3): DAMVIQNPRYQVTQFGKPVTLSCSQTLNHNVMYWYQQKSSQAPKLLFHYYDKDFNNEADTPDNFQSRRPNTSFCFLDIRSPGLGDTAMYLCATSFGGISNKYEYFGPGTRLTVL.

The sample holds many counts of this clonotype. The J gene is TRBJ2-1, the V gene TRBV5-8; D not resolved. CDR3 size: 15 residues. The ends were cut back, 0 bases at V and 0 bases at J, with 7 bases in the middle. Per the germline V gene, CDR1 is SGHTS and CDR2 is YDEGEE. CDR3 region: CASSLASVSYNEQFF. CDR3 DNA sequence: TGTGCCAGCAGCTTGGCCTCTGTCTCCTACAATGAGCAGTTCTTC.